This T cell receptor beta chain was identified in a study of blood T cell repertoires in COVID-19. Overall study context: PBMCs, B-cell-depleted T cells, or T cells were the source of the cDNA or gDNA that made up the material.

This CDR3 spans 14 amino acids. The ends were cut back, 4 bases at V and 2 bases at J, with 12 bases in the middle. Germline V lookup: CDR1 PRHDT, CDR2 FYEKMQ (reference sequence). Original handling: By means of reference gene primer amplification, nucleated cell counts were estimated. Assay used: immunoSEQ multiplex PCR; TCRdb lists only in-frame clones, some missing. From that table come the V and J calls and clone size; the DNA was used to work out D and trimming. The table includes around 150,000 clones, about 83% detected once. Source material: peripheral blood. The chain is built from TRBV13 and TRBJ2-7; TRBD2 is a possible D gene (6 bases). This receptor was taken from a man in his sixties with acute or convalescent COVID-19. The CDR3 spells CASSSGEGTYEQYF. The DNA of the CDR3 is TGTGCCAGCAGCTCGGGGGAAGGGACCTACGAGCAGTACTTC.